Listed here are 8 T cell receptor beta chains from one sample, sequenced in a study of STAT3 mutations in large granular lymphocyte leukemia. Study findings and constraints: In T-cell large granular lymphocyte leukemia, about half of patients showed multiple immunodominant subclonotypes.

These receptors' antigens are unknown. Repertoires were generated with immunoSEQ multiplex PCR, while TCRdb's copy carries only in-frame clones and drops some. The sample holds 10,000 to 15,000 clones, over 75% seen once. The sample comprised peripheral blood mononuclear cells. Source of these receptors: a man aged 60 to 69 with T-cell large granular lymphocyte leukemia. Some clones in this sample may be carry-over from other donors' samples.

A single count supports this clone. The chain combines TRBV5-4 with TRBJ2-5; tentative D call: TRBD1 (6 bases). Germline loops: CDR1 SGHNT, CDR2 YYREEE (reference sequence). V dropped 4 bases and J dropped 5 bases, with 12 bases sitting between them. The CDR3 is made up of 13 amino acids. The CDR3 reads CASSKERGETQYF. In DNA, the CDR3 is TGTGCCAGCAGCAAGGAAAGGGGGGAGACCCAGTACTTC.

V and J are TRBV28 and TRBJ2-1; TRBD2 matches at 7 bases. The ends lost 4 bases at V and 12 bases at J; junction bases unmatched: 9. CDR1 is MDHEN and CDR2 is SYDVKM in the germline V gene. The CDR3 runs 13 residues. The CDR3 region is CASSSGDYKGQFF. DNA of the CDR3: TGTGCCAGCAGTTCCGGGGACTACAAAGGGCAGTTCTTC.

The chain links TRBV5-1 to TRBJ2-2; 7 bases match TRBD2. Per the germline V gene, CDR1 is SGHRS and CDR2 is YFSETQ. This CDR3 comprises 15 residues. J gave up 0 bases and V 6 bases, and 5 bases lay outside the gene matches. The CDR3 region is CASTRGDANTGELFF. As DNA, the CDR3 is TGCGCCAGCACCCGGGGGGACGCGAACACCGGGGAGCTGTTTTTT.

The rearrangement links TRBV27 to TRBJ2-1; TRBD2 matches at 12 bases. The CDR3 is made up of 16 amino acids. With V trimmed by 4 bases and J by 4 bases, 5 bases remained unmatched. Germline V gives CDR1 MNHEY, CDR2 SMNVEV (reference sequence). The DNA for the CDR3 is TGTGCCAGCAGTTCCCTGCTAGCGGGAGGGTACAATGAGCAGTTCTTC. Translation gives CASSSLLAGGYNEQFF.

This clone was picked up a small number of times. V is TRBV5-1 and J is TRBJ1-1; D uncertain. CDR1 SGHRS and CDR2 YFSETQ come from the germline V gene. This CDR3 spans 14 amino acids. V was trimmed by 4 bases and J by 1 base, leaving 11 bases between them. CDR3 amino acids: CASSREGGNTEAFF. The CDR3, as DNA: TGCGCCAGCAGCCGAGAGGGAGGGAACACTGAAGCTTTCTTT. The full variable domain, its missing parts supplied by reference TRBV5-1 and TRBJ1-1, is KAGVTQTPRYLIKTRGQQVTLSCSPISGHRSVSWYQQTPGQGLQFLFEYFSETQRNKGNFPGRFSGRQFSNSRSEMNVSTLELGDSALYLCASSREGGNTEAFFGQGTRLTVV.

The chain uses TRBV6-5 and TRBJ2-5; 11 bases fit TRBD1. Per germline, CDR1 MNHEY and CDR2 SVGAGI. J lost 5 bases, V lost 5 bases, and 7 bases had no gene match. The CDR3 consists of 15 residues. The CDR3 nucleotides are TGTGCCAGCAGTCCCGGGACAGGGGGTGAGGAGACCCAGTACTTC. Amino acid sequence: CASSPGTGGEETQYF.

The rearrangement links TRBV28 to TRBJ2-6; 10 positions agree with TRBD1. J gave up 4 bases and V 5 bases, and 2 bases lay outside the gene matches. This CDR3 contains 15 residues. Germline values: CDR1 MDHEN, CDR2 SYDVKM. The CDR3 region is CASSGQGVGANVLTF. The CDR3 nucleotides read TGTGCCAGCAGTGGACAGGGGGTCGGGGCCAACGTCCTGACTTTC.

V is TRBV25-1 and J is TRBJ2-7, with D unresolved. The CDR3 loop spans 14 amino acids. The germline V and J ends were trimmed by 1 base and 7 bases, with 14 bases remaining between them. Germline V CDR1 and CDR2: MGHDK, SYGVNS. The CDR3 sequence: CASSELGSPREQYF. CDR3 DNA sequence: TGTGCCAGCAGTGAATTAGGCTCCCCTAGGGAGCAGTACTTC.